The T cell receptor (beta chain) described here comes from a study of T-cell reconstitution after alpha-beta-depleted transplantation in children. TCRbeta library preparation incorporated unique molecular identifiers. TCRdb reanalysed the PCR reads using MiXCR and keeps one entry per CDR3 protein. This sample has 400,000 to 500,000 distinct CDR3 sequences; 9.5% to 13% occur once, and the top ten carry roughly 5.5%. This clonotype was seen a few times. V dropped 5 bases and J dropped 6; count of bases not matched to a gene: 10. The CDR3 loop spans 15 amino acids. This receptor was taken from a human donor who donated a stem cell graft to a child with acute myeloid leukemia. V is TRBV12-3 or TRBV12-4 and J is TRBJ1-2; 9 nucleotides align to TRBD1. This material consisted of PBMCs from the stem cell graft donor, taken from the stem cell graft. Here the CDR3 DNA reads TGTGCCAGCAGTCCCTCCTGGACAGGGGAGGATGGCTACACCTTC. It translates to CASSPSWTGEDGYTF.